One and the same sample provided the 27 T cell receptor beta chains below, sequenced in a study of blood T cell repertoires in COVID-19. Generated by immunoSEQ multiplex PCR, the TCRdb table keeps only in-frame clones and is missing some. The sample has 150,000 to 200,000 clones, approximately 87% seen once. The sequencing input was peripheral blood. The source is a woman aged 70-85 years with COVID-19, enrolled during active disease.

This chain joins TRBV7-9 and TRBJ2-1; 11 nucleotides agree with TRBD1. Germline trimming cut 2 bases from V and 7 bases from J; bases unmatched to any gene: 7. The germline V gene encodes CDR1 SEHNR and CDR2 FQNEAQ (reference sequence). CDR3 size: 16 residues. This CDR3 is CASSLNGGTGGNEQFF. The DNA of the CDR3 is TGTGCCAGCAGCTTAAATGGAGGGACAGGGGGGAATGAGCAGTTCTTC.

This chain uses TRBV28 with TRBJ2-7; TRBD2 agrees at 13 bases. The germline CDR1 and CDR2 sequences are MDHEN and SYDVKM. The CDR3 length is 16 residues. Losses at the gene ends were 5 bases for V and 2 bases for J; bases not matched to a gene: 6. The CDR3 here is CASSPMGLAGPYEQYF. DNA of the CDR3: TGTGCCAGCAGTCCAATGGGACTAGCGGGGCCCTACGAGCAGTACTTC.

The genes are TRBV5-1 and TRBJ2-5; 8 nucleotides agree with TRBD2. Germline V CDR1 and CDR2: SGHRS, YFSETQ. V dropped 3 bases and J dropped 2; count of bases not matched to a gene: 6. The CDR3 runs to 15 residues. CDR3 region: CASSWVAGSQETQYF. In nucleotides, the CDR3 is TGCGCCAGCAGCTGGGTAGCGGGGTCTCAAGAGACCCAGTACTTC.

The rearrangement links TRBV3-1 (or the pseudogene TRBV3-2) to TRBJ1-2; D might be TRBD1 (5 bases). V dropped 0 bases and J dropped 6 bases, with 14 bases sitting between them. CDR3 size: 15 residues. Germline-derived CDR1 and CDR2 are LGHDT and YNNKEL (reference sequence). CDR3 residues: CASSQEAGPSHGYTF. Here the CDR3 DNA reads TGTGCCAGCAGCCAAGAAGCAGGGCCAAGTCATGGCTACACCTTC.

V gene TRBV19 combines with J gene TRBJ1-1; D might be TRBD1 (6 bases). Trimming shortened V by 3 bases and J by 3 bases, and 11 bases separated the two germline ends. Germline V gene lookup returns CDR1 LNHDA and CDR2 SQIVND (reference sequence). This CDR3 spans 14 amino acids. The CDR3 loop is CASSMGDTYTEAFF. The DNA for the CDR3 is TGTGCCAGTAGTATGGGGGACACCTACACTGAAGCTTTCTTT.

Only one count was recorded for this clone. The genes are TRBV7-2 and TRBJ1-5, with no clear D. CDR1 and CDR2 (germline): SGHTA, FQGNSA. The CDR3 is 12 residues long. The V end lost 8 bases, the J end lost 0 bases, and 5 bases lay between the germline ends. The CDR3 region has the DNA TGTGCCAGCGGAGATAGCAATCAGCCCCAGCATTTT. It is translated as CASGDSNQPQHF.

The rearrangement links TRBV5-4 to TRBJ2-5, with D possibly matching TRBD2 (7 bases). This CDR3 is 14 amino acids long. From germline, CDR1 is SGHNT and CDR2 YYREEE (reference sequence). V was shortened by 4 bases and J by 1 base, with 11 bases between the two germline ends. The CDR3 spells CASSRAGAQETQYF. Here the CDR3 DNA reads TGTGCCAGCAGCCGCGCGGGGGCCCAAGAGACCCAGTACTTC.

The rearrangement links TRBV2 to TRBJ1-2; 9 bases align to TRBD1. The CDR3 is 15 amino acids. The V and J ends lost 0 bases and 3 bases, in that order; junction bases with no gene match: 2. Germline assignment: CDR1 SNHLY and CDR2 FYNNEI. CDR3 protein: CASSEATGGYYGYTF. For the CDR3, the DNA is TGTGCCAGCAGTGAAGCGACAGGGGGTTACTATGGCTACACCTTC.

The V call is TRBV20-1, the J call TRBJ1-2; D not resolved. Germline loops: CDR1 DFQATT, CDR2 SNEGSKA (reference sequence). V shed 3 bases and J shed 5 bases, with 10 bases lying between them. The CDR3 is made up of 12 amino acids. The CDR3 loop reads CSASSGGYGYTF. The CDR3 DNA reads as TGCAGTGCTAGTTCGGGAGGGTATGGCTACACCTTC.

The gene calls are TRBV12-3 or TRBV12-4 and TRBJ1-1, with no clear D. CDR3 size: 10 residues. The V and J ends lost 8 bases and 9 bases respectively, with 10 bases between them. CDR3 coding DNA: TGTGCCAGCGAGGTGAATAAAGCTTTCTTT. Protein sequence: CASEVNKAFF.

The DNA for the CDR3 is TGTGCCACCAGTGCCTGGACAGGGGCCTCTGAAGCTTTCTTT. Encoded protein: CATSAWTGASEAFF. This chain connects TRBV24-1 to TRBJ1-1; 9 bases align to TRBD1. The germline V gene encodes CDR1 KGHDR and CDR2 SFDVKD. The CDR3 is 14 residues long. V dropped 5 bases and J dropped 6; count of bases not matched to a gene: 6.

This sequence joins TRBV5-1 and TRBJ2-2; 15 positions match TRBD2. The CDR3 contains 17 residues. Germline lookup yields CDR1 SGHRS and CDR2 YFSETQ. V shed 4 bases, J shed 4 bases, and the junction held 5 bases outside the gene matches. The DNA of the CDR3 is TGCGCCAGCAGCCGCGGACTAGCGGGGGGGCCCACCGGGGAGCTGTTTTTT. Translation: CASSRGLAGGPTGELFF.

This chain links TRBV4-1 with TRBJ2-7, with TRBD2 matching over 10 bases. The CDR3 has 14 amino acids. V shed 3 bases and J 3 bases; nucleotides not matched to a gene: 2. The germline V gene has CDR1 MGHRA and CDR2 YSYEKL. The CDR3 loop is CASSQSSGGYEQYF. The CDR3 bases are TGCGCCAGCAGCCAGTCTAGCGGGGGCTACGAGCAGTACTTC.

The V call is TRBV5-4, the J call TRBJ1-2; 7 nucleotides match TRBD1. J gave up 7 bases and V 4 bases, and 13 bases lay outside the gene matches. The CDR3 sequence is 15 residues long. CDR1 SGHNT and CDR2 YYREEE come from the germline V gene (reference sequence). CDR3 residues: CASSQLTGSKGGYTF. As DNA, the CDR3 is TGTGCCAGCAGCCAGTTGACAGGGTCAAAGGGTGGCTACACCTTC.

This sequence joins TRBV5-1 and TRBJ1-5; 8 bases map to TRBD1. The trim removed 4 bases at V and 5 bases at J, leaving 8 bases unmatched. Germline V gene data show CDR1 as SGHRS and CDR2 as YFSETQ. The CDR3 sequence is 15 residues long. The chain's CDR3 is CASSPTTGGDQPQHF. In nucleotides, the CDR3 is TGCGCCAGCAGCCCCACTACAGGGGGGGATCAGCCCCAGCATTTT.

The V call is TRBV2, the J call TRBJ1-1; the D gene is possibly TRBD1 (5 bases). The CDR3 has 15 amino acids. Germline V gene data show CDR1 as SNHLY and CDR2 as FYNNEI. V was shortened by 7 bases and J by 2 bases, with 17 bases between the two germline ends. The CDR3 protein is CASKSAKTANTEAFF. CDR3 DNA: TGTGCCAGCAAATCCGCCAAGACAGCTAACACTGAAGCTTTCTTT.

This chain joins TRBV15 and TRBJ2-5, with TRBD2 identical over 7 bases. Germline CDR1 and CDR2: LNHNV and YYDKDF (reference sequence). The CDR3 covers 15 residues. V dropped 3 bases and J dropped 5; count of bases not matched to a gene: 9. In DNA form, the CDR3 reads TGTGCCACCAGCAGTATTGAACTAGCGCGGGAGACCCAGTACTTC. Its translation: CATSSIELARETQYF.

J is TRBJ1-3 and V is TRBV30; 8 bases agree with TRBD1. The CDR3 length is 13 residues. V lost 7 bases to trimming and J lost 8 bases; unmatched junction nucleotides: 10. Germline V gene data show CDR1 as GTSNPN and CDR2 as SVGIG (reference sequence). The CDR3 is CAFGQGKIDTIYF. The CDR3 coding sequence is TGTGCCTTCGGACAGGGAAAGATTGACACCATATATTTT.

The genes are TRBV7-9 and TRBJ1-5; 8 bases are a match to TRBD1. CDR3 length equals 17 residues. Germline assignment: CDR1 SEHNR and CDR2 FQNEAQ (reference sequence). The junction had 10 bases not matched to a gene; V was cut back by 3 bases and J by 3 bases. The CDR3 DNA follows: TGTGCCAGCAGCTTGACCGGTGGACAGGGTTTCAATCAGCCCCAGCATTTT. It is translated as CASSLTGGQGFNQPQHF. Supplemented by reference TRBV7-9 and TRBJ1-5, the full variable domain reads DTGVSQNPRHKITKRGQNVTFRCDPISEHNRLYWYRQTLGQGPEFLTYFQNEAQLEKSRLLSDRFSAERPKGSFSTLEIQRTEQGDSAMYLCASSLTGGQGFNQPQHFGDGTRLSIL.

The chain employs TRBV6-2 or TRBV6-3 and TRBJ1-4; 10 bases line up with TRBD1. The J segment lost 6 bases and the V segment lost 6 bases, leaving 4 bases of the junction unmatched. Germline CDR1 is MNHEY and CDR2 is SVGEGT. The CDR3 runs to 14 residues. CDR3 sequence reads: CASSDRGRDEKLFF. The CDR3 region has the DNA TGTGCCAGCAGCGACAGGGGGCGGGATGAAAAACTGTTTTTT.

The V and J genes are TRBV6-5 and TRBJ1-1; D is ambiguous. V shed 0 bases and J shed 3 bases, with 11 bases lying between them. Germline assignment: CDR1 MNHEY and CDR2 SVGAGI. The CDR3 sequence is 15 residues long. The CDR3 sequence is CASSYSTRVDTEAFF. The CDR3, as DNA: TGTGCCAGCAGTTACTCGACTAGGGTGGACACTGAAGCTTTCTTT.

This clone showed up just a few times. CDR3 residues: CASSEGTGVYGYTF. Here the CDR3 DNA reads TGTGCCAGCAGTGAAGGAACAGGGGTGTATGGCTACACCTTC. The rearrangement joins TRBV6-1 to TRBJ1-2; the match to TRBD1 covers 7 bases. Looked up from germline, CDR1 is MNHNS and CDR2 is SASEGT. Trimming took 1 base from V and 5 from J; bases not matched to a gene: 4. This CDR3 is built from 14 residues.

The J gene is TRBJ2-7, the V gene TRBV5-6; D is uncertain. Deletions cut 2 bases from V and 7 bases from J, with 10 bases between. This CDR3 spans 12 amino acids. Germline assignment: CDR1 SGHDT and CDR2 YYEEEE. CDR3 residues: CASSFAGLEQYF. For the CDR3, the DNA is TGTGCCAGCAGCTTTGCCGGGTTGGAGCAGTACTTC.

This chain joins TRBV5-1 and TRBJ1-4; D not resolved. Trimming shortened V by 7 bases and J by 8 bases, and 12 bases separated the two germline ends. CDR1 SGHRS and CDR2 YFSETQ come from the germline V gene. This CDR3 spans 12 amino acids. The CDR3 DNA sequence: TGCGCCAGCTCACCCGGAGGGGAAAAACTGTTTTTT. It codes for CASSPGGEKLFF.

About this clone: Other nucleotide sequences in the sample specify the same CDR3. The chain has TRBV19 and TRBJ2-2, with D hard to call. Germline V gene data show CDR1 as LNHDA and CDR2 as SQIVND (reference sequence). This CDR3 comprises 11 residues. V shed 6 bases and J shed 4 bases, with 3 bases lying between them. The CDR3 loop is CASSRTGELFF. DNA of the CDR3: TGTGCCAGTAGCCGCACCGGGGAGCTGTTTTTT.

This clone was detected many times. The chain couples TRBV4-2 to TRBJ2-2, with TRBD2 matching over 12 bases. The V gene end was trimmed by 0 bases and the J gene end by 6 bases; junction bases not matched to a gene: 2. Per the germline V gene, CDR1 is LGHNA and CDR2 is YNFKEQ. The CDR3 totals 16 residues. The CDR3: CASSQDSSGGAGELFF. The CDR3, as DNA: TGTGCCAGCAGCCAAGATTCTAGCGGGGGGGCCGGGGAGCTGTTTTTT.

The genes are TRBV7-4 and TRBJ2-1; 14 bases agree with TRBD2. Trimming cost V 3 bases and J 5 bases; bases outside gene matches: 18. CDR3 length: 21 residues. The germline gives CDR1 SGHVT, CDR2 SQSDAQ. The CDR3 coding sequence is TGTGCCAGCAGCTTGTTAGGGGGACTAGCGGGGGCCCCATCCCTAAACAATGAGCAGTTCTTC. Translated, it gives CASSLLGGLAGAPSLNNEQFF.